The 21 T cell receptor beta chains below were found in one sample sequenced in a study of chemoradiotherapy in HPV16-positive cancers. The data were produced by immunoSEQ multiplex PCR, yet TCRdb's version contains in-frame clones alone and is incomplete. The sample lists roughly 32,000 clones, 89% occurring once. The input for sequencing was blood, taken from a patient who underwent chemoradiotherapy. The receptors were sampled from a human donor with HPV-associated anogenital cancer.

The chain couples TRBV5-1 to TRBJ2-3; D is unresolved. V shed 1 base and J shed 1 base, with 7 bases lying between them. The germline gives CDR1 SGHRS, CDR2 YFSETQ. The CDR3 extends over 14 amino acids. CDR3 amino acids: CASSLFAGTDTQYF. As DNA, the CDR3 is TGCGCCAGCAGCTTGTTCGCGGGCACAGATACGCAGTATTTT.

V and J are TRBV30 and TRBJ2-3; D gene ambiguous. The CDR3 has 12 amino acids. The germline V and J ends were trimmed by 1 base and 8 bases, with 10 bases remaining between them. Looked up from germline, CDR1 is GTSNPN and CDR2 is SVGIG (reference sequence). CDR3 loop: CAWSGPPPTQYF. The CDR3 DNA sequence: TGTGCCTGGAGTGGCCCCCCCCCTACGCAGTATTTT.

V usage is TRBV7-8 and J usage is TRBJ1-1; 7 nucleotides agree with TRBD1. J lost 4 bases, V lost 6 bases, and 5 bases had no gene match. Germline assignment: CDR1 SGHVS and CDR2 FQNEAQ. There are 13 residues in the CDR3. The CDR3 here is CASSWDRGTEAFF. The CDR3 nucleotides are TGTGCCAGCAGTTGGGACAGAGGCACTGAAGCTTTCTTT. Full variable domain (outside the CDR3, taken from reference TRBV7-8 and TRBJ1-1): GAGVSQSPRYKVAKRGQDVALRCDPISGHVSLFWYQQALGQGPEFLTYFQNEAQLDKSGLPSDRFFAERPEGSVSTLKIQRTQQEDSAVYLCASSWDRGTEAFFGQGTRLTVV.

The chain carries TRBV6-4 and TRBJ1-2; D unclear. The length of the CDR3 is 11 residues. The V end was cut by 7 bases, the J end by 7 bases, with 10 bases between. Germline lookup yields CDR1 MRHNA and CDR2 SNTAGT. The CDR3 here is CASTRVGGYTF. The DNA of the CDR3 is TGTGCCAGCACCCGGGTGGGTGGCTACACCTTC.

The chain is built from TRBV4-2 and TRBJ2-1; a possible D gene is TRBD2 (6 bases). Trimming removed 1 base at V and 8 bases at J, with 6 bases between. Germline CDR1 reads LGHNA; CDR2 reads YNFKEQ. This CDR3 spans 12 amino acids. CDR3 sequence (DNA): TGTGCCAGCAGCCAAGGGGAGGATGAGCAGTTCTTC. Translation: CASSQGEDEQFF.

The chain combines TRBV10-3 with TRBJ1-2; D might be TRBD1 (6 bases). The CDR3 is 12 residues long. Looked up from germline, CDR1 is ENHRY and CDR2 is SYGVKD. Trimming shortened V by 7 bases and J by 8 bases, and 14 bases separated the two germline ends. The CDR3 DNA reads TGTGCCATCACTAACAGGGCAGGGGGCTACACCTTC. Translating it yields CAITNRAGGYTF.

This sequence joins TRBV4-3 and TRBJ2-7; 7 bases are a match to TRBD2. The length of the CDR3 is 14 residues. J gave up 3 bases and V 1 base, and 3 bases lay outside the gene matches. Germline lookup yields CDR1 LGHNA and CDR2 YSLEER. CDR3 loop: CASSQGREHYEQYF. CDR3 sequence (DNA): TGCGCCAGCAGCCAAGGGCGGGAGCACTACGAGCAGTACTTC.

The chain employs TRBV5-1 and TRBJ1-1; 9 nucleotides agree with TRBD1. Per the germline V gene, CDR1 is SGHRS and CDR2 is YFSETQ. Losses at the gene ends were 4 bases for V and 1 base for J; bases not matched to a gene: 8. This CDR3 spans 16 amino acids. CDR3 residues: CASSATGGFSNTEAFF. Here the CDR3 DNA reads TGCGCCAGCAGCGCCACAGGGGGCTTCTCGAACACTGAAGCTTTCTTT.

The chain has TRBV10-3 and TRBJ1-5; D remains unclear. The length of the CDR3 is 13 residues. With 8 bases removed from V and 7 bases from J, the gap between germline ends came to 15 bases. CDR1 is ENHRY, CDR2 SYGVKD, per germline. CDR3 residues: CAIGATKEQPQHF. The CDR3 DNA follows: TGTGCCATCGGAGCCACCAAGGAGCAGCCCCAGCATTTT.

This clone was seen once. V usage is TRBV13 and J usage is TRBJ2-1, with D perhaps matching TRBD2 (5 bases). Trimming removed 3 bases from V and 6 bases from J, with 12 bases in between. Germline lookup yields CDR1 PRHDT and CDR2 FYEKMQ (reference sequence). The CDR3 contains 14 residues. The CDR3 coding sequence is TGTGCCAGCAGCTTGGAGACTAACCTCAATGAGCAGTTCTTC. Its protein is CASSLETNLNEQFF.

The chain combines TRBV15 with TRBJ1-2; D gene uncertain. V lost 0 bases, J lost 8 bases, and 13 bases lay in between. Germline CDR1 and CDR2: LNHNV and YYDKDF (reference sequence). This CDR3 has 14 residues. CDR3: CATSRDELPGGYTF. The CDR3, as DNA: TGTGCCACCAGCAGAGATGAATTGCCTGGCGGCTACACCTTC.

Here the CDR3 DNA reads TGTGCCAGCAGTTTCTCAGGGATGGATTCACCCCTCCACTTT. Protein sequence: CASSFSGMDSPLHF. The chain recombines TRBV6-1 with TRBJ1-6, with a possible D match to TRBD1 (5 bases). Trimming removed 5 bases from V and 8 bases from J, with 13 bases in between. This CDR3 spans 14 amino acids. Germline CDR1 and CDR2: MNHNS and SASEGT.

The chain has TRBV4-3 and TRBJ2-7; TRBD1 might be the D (7 bases). This CDR3 has 17 amino acids. The germline CDR1 and CDR2 sequences are LGHNA and YSLEER. The germline V and J ends were trimmed by 1 base and 3 bases, with 19 bases remaining between them. The CDR3 DNA follows: TGCGCCAGCAGCCAAGGTACCGGAGGGGGCGGCCGCTACGAGCAGTACTTC. Protein: CASSQGTGGGGRYEQYF.

This clone has just a few counts. This chain joins TRBV7-9 and TRBJ1-2; 7 nucleotides line up with TRBD1. CDR3 length equals 16 residues. V lost 6 bases and J lost 0; bases outside the gene matches: 10. Looked up from germline, CDR1 is SEHNR and CDR2 is FQNEAQ (reference sequence). The CDR3 DNA reads as TGTGCCAGCAGTCAGGCGACAGGGTATACTAACTATGGCTACACCTTC. It specifies CASSQATGYTNYGYTF. The full variable domain, its missing parts supplied by reference TRBV7-9 and TRBJ1-2, is DTGVSQNPRHKITKRGQNVTFRCDPISEHNRLYWYRQTLGQGPEFLTYFQNEAQLEKSRLLSDRFSAERPKGSFSTLEIQRTEQGDSAMYLCASSQATGYTNYGYTFGSGTRLTVV.

This chain joins TRBV18 and TRBJ1-2; no reliable D call. CDR1 and CDR2 from the germline V gene are KGHSH and LQKENI. The CDR3 length is 16 residues. The V gene lost 4 bases and the J gene lost 2 bases, with 17 bases spanning the gap. The CDR3 coding sequence is TGTGCCAGCTCACTCACACCGTTCGCCGGGAACTATGGCTACACCTTC. This encodes CASSLTPFAGNYGYTF.

The CDR3 nucleotides are TGTGCCAGTATAACTGATGAGGCCGGGGGGCGTCACACTGAAGCTTTCTTT. Translating gives CASITDEAGGRHTEAFF. V and J are TRBV6-7 and TRBJ1-1; possibly TRBD1 for D (6 bases). TRBV6-7 is an open reading frame, and its role is uncertain. The CDR3 is 17 residues long. Trimming left V 9 bases short and J 3 bases short, with 26 bases between.

This clone was recorded a few times. The CDR3 sequence is CASGQGVYNEQFF. For the CDR3, the DNA is TGTGCCAGTGGACAGGGTGTCTACAATGAGCAGTTCTTC. The chain uses TRBV27 and TRBJ2-1; 8 bases are shared with TRBD1. Per the germline V gene, CDR1 is MNHEY and CDR2 is SMNVEV (reference sequence). The length of the CDR3 is 13 residues. J lost 3 bases, V lost 9 bases, and 4 bases had no gene match.

The chain has TRBV7-6 and TRBJ1-1; no clear D gene. Looked up from germline, CDR1 is SGHVS and CDR2 is FNYEAQ. The V and J ends lost 5 bases and 0 bases respectively, with 10 bases between them. CDR3 length: 14 residues. The CDR3 loop is CASSGISVNTEAFF. The CDR3 DNA reads TGTGCCAGCAGCGGGATTTCGGTGAACACTGAAGCTTTCTTT.

This chain joins TRBV7-8 and TRBJ1-1; no clear D gene. Germline lookup yields CDR1 SGHVS and CDR2 FQNEAQ. The CDR3 extends over 14 amino acids. V was cut by 1 base and J by 0 bases, with 6 bases left in between. The CDR3 is CASSLDILNTEAFF. CDR3 nucleotide sequence: TGTGCCAGCAGCTTAGACATTTTGAACACTGAAGCTTTCTTT.

The chain employs TRBV30 and TRBJ2-1, with unresolved D. The CDR3 contains 11 residues. The germline V gene encodes CDR1 GTSNPN and CDR2 SVGIG (reference sequence). Trimming removed 4 bases at V and 6 bases at J, with 7 bases between. The CDR3 DNA follows: TGTGCCTGGACCCAGTCCAATGAGCAGTTCTTC. It codes for CAWTQSNEQFF.

This rearrangement joins TRBV18 to TRBJ2-2; D gene unclear. This CDR3 spans 18 amino acids. Germline V gives CDR1 KGHSH, CDR2 LQKENI. Trimming removed 2 bases at V and 4 bases at J, with 20 bases between. The CDR3 bases are TGTGCCAGCTCACCAATGAAGTTCTCGGGCGCGAGCACCGGGGAGCTGTTTTTT. This gives the protein CASSPMKFSGASTGELFF.